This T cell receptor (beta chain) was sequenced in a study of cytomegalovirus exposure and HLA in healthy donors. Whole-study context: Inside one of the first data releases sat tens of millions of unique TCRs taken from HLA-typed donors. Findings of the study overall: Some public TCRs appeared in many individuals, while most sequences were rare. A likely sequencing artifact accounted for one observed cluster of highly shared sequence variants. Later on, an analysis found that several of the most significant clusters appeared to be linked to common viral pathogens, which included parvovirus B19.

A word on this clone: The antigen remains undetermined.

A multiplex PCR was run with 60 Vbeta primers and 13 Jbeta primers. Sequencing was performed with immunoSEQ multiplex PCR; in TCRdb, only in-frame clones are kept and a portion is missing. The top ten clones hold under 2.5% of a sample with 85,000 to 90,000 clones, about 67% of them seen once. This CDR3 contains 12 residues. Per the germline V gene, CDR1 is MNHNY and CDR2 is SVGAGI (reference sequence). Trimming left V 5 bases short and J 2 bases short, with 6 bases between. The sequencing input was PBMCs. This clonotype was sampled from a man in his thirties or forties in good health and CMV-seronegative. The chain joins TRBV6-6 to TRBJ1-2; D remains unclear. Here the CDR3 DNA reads TGTGCCAGCAGTCACATAAACTATGGCTACACCTTC. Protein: CASSHINYGYTF.